This T cell receptor beta chain was sequenced during a study of blood T cell repertoires in COVID-19. Study-wide context: The samples span acute and convalescent COVID-19 from the United States, Italy and Spain. From T cells, B-cell-depleted T cells, or PBMCs came the material, which was cDNA or gDNA.

In the authors' workflow: The assay estimated nucleated cells by amplifying reference gene primers. The data were produced by immunoSEQ multiplex PCR, yet TCRdb's version contains in-frame clones alone and is incomplete. The V and J calls and clone size come from that table; D and trimming were worked out from the DNA. The data contain about 90,000 clones, about nine tenths of them singletons. The CDR3 loop spans 15 amino acids. Germline values: CDR1 LNHDA, CDR2 SQIVND (reference sequence). V shed 0 bases, J shed 8 bases, and the junction held 6 bases outside the gene matches. The V gene is TRBV19, the J gene TRBJ1-2; 10 bases line up with TRBD1. The sequence was collected from a man in his fifties or sixties with acute or convalescent COVID-19. The sequencing input was peripheral blood. The chain's CDR3 is CASSIEDRGSRGYTF. The DNA of the CDR3 is TGTGCCAGTAGTATAGAGGACAGGGGGTCAAGAGGCTACACCTTC.